This TCR beta chain was found in a study of cytomegalovirus exposure and HLA in healthy donors. Study outcomes and limitations: Likely technical artifact: a cluster of highly shared sequence variants. The CMV antigen specificity of a few CMV-associated chains was confirmed through in vitro analysis.

The germline V gene has CDR1 LNHNV and CDR2 YYDKDF (reference sequence). The ends were cut back, 0 bases at V and 3 bases at J, with 8 bases in the middle. The CDR3 length is 14 residues. Worth noting for this clone: Its antigen is currently unknown.

The PCR made use of 60 Vbeta and 13 Jbeta primers. Assay: immunoSEQ multiplex PCR; the TCRdb copy retains only in-frame clones and omits some. The sample lists around 94,000 clones; 60% to 85% were seen once. The gene calls are TRBV15 and TRBJ1-2; no reliable D call. The TCR originated in a woman in her 40s in good health and CMV-seronegative. The sequenced sample was PBMCs. The CDR3 reads CATSRDDTDYGYTF. The CDR3 region has the DNA TGTGCCACCAGCAGAGATGATACAGACTATGGCTACACCTTC.